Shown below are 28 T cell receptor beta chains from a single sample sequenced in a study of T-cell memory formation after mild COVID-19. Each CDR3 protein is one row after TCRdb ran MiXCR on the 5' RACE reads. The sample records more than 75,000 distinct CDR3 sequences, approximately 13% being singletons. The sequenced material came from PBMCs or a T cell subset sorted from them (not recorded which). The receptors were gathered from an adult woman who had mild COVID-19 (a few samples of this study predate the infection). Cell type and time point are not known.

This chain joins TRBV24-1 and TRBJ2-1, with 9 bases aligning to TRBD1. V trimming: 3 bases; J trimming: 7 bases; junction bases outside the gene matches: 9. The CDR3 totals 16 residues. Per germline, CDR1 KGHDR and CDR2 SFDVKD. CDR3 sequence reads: CATSDPLRQGGNEQFF. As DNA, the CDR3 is TGTGCCACCAGTGATCCGCTTCGACAGGGGGGGAATGAGCAGTTCTTC.

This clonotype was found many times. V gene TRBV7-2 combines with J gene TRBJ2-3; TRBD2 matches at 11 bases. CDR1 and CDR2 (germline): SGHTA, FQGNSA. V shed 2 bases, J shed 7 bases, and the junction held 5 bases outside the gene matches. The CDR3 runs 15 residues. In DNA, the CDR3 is TGTGCCAGCAGCTTATTAGCGGGGGGGCCGAATACGCAGTATTTT. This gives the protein CASSLLAGGPNTQYF.

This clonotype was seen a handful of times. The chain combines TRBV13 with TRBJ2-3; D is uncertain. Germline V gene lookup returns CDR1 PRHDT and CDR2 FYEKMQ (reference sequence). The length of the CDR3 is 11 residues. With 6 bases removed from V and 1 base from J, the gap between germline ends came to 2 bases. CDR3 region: CASRGTDTQYF. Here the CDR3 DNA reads TGTGCCAGCAGGGGCACAGATACGCAGTATTTT.

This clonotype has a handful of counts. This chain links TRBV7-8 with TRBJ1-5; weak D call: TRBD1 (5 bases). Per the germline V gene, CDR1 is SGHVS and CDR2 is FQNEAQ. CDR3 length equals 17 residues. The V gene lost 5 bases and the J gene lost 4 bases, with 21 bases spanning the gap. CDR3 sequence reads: CASSLGVGAIMNQPQHF. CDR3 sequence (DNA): TGTGCCAGCAGCCTAGGTGTAGGGGCAATTATGAATCAGCCCCAGCATTTT.

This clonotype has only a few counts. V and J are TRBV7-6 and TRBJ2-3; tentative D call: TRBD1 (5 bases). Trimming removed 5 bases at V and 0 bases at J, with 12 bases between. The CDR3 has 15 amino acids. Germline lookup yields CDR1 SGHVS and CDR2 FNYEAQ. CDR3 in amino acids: CASSPRGLSTDTQYF. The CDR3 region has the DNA TGTGCCAGCAGCCCAAGGGGCTTAAGCACAGATACGCAGTATTTT. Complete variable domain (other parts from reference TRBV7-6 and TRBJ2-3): GAGVSQSPRYKVTKRGQDVALRCDPISGHVSLYWYRQALGQGPEFLTYFNYEAQQDKSGLPNDRFSAERPEGSISTLTIQRTEQRDSAMYRCASSPRGLSTDTQYFGPGTRLTVL.

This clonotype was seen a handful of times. CDR3 in DNA: TGCGCCAGCAGCTTCTTAGGGGTTCAAGAGACCCAGTACTTC. Protein: CASSFLGVQETQYF. This rearrangement joins TRBV5-1 to TRBJ2-5, with D maybe TRBD1 (5 bases). Germline V gene lookup returns CDR1 SGHRS and CDR2 YFSETQ. This CDR3 has 14 amino acids. V was clipped by 2 bases and J by 2 bases, with 10 bases between them. The entire variable domain, with the rest obtained from reference TRBV5-1 and TRBJ2-5, is as follows: KAGVTQTPRYLIKTRGQQVTLSCSPISGHRSVSWYQQTPGQGLQFLFEYFSETQRNKGNFPGRFSGRQFSNSRSEMNVSTLELGDSALYLCASSFLGVQETQYFGPGTRLLVL.

CDR3: CASSIEGTNTEAFF. DNA of the CDR3: TGTGCCAGTAGTATTGAGGGCACGAACACTGAAGCTTTCTTT. The chain recombines TRBV19 with TRBJ1-1, with unresolved D. The CDR3 runs to 14 residues. In germline, CDR1 is LNHDA, CDR2 SQIVND (reference sequence). V lost 3 bases and J lost 1, with 9 bases in between. Together with reference TRBV19 and TRBJ1-1, the CDR3 gives the full variable domain: DGGITQSPKYLFRKEGQNVTLSCEQNLNHDAMYWYRQDPGQGLRLIYYSQIVNDFQKGDIAEGYSVSREKKESFPLTVTSAQKNPTAFYLCASSIEGTNTEAFFGQGTRLTVV.

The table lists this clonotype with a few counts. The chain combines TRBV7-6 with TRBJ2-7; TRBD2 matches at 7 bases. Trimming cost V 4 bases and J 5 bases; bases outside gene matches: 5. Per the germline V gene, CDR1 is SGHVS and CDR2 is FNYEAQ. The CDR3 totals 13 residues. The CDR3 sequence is CASSSVAGDEQYF. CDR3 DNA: TGTGCCAGCAGCTCCGTTGCGGGAGACGAGCAGTACTTC.

The CDR3 coding sequence is TGTGCCACCAGTGACCCTTATAGAGGGGAGCAGTTCTTC. This codes for CATSDPYRGEQFF. This chain joins TRBV24-1 and TRBJ2-1; tentative D call: TRBD2 (5 bases). The CDR3 runs to 13 residues. From germline, CDR1 is KGHDR and CDR2 SFDVKD. Trimming shortened V by 4 bases and J by 10 bases, and 13 bases separated the two germline ends.

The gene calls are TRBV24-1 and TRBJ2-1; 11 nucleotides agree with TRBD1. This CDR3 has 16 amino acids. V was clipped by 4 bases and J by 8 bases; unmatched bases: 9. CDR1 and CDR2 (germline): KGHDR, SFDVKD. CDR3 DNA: TGTGCCACCAGTGAACCTCCCGGACAGGGGGCCCATGAGCAGTTCTTC. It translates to CATSEPPGQGAHEQFF.

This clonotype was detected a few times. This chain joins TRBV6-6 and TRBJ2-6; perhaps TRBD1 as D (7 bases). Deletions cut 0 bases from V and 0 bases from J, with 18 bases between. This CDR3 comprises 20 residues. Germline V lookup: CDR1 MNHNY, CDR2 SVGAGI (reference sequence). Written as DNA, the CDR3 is TGTGCCAGCAGTTACTCTCGGGGGACAGAAGACAGCTCTGGGGCCAACGTCCTGACTTTC. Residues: CASSYSRGTEDSSGANVLTF.

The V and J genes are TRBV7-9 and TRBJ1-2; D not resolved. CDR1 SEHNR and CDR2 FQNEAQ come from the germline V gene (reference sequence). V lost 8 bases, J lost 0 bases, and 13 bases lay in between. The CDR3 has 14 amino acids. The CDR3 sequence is CASLRPDPNYGYTF. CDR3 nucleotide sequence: TGTGCCAGCCTTAGGCCAGACCCTAACTATGGCTACACCTTC.

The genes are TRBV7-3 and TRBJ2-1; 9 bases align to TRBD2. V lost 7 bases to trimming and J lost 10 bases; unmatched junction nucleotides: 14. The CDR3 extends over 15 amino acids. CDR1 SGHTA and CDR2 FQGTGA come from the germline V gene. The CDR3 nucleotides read TGTGCCAGCACCCCCTATGGCGGGGGGGCTGGGGAGCAGTTCTTC. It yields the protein CASTPYGGGAGEQFF.

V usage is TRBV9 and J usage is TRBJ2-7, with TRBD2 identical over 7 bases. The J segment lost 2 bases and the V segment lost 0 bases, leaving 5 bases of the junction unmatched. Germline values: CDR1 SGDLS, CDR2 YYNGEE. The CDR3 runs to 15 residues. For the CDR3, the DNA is TGTGCCAGCAGCGTAGAGGCTAGCGGCGCCTACGAGCAGTACTTC. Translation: CASSVEASGAYEQYF.

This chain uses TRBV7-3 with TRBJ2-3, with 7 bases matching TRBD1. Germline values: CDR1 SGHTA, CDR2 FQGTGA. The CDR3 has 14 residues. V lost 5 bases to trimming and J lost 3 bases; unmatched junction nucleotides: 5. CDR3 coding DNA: TGTGCCAGCAGCGGGGACAGTCAAACAGATACGCAGTATTTT. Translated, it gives CASSGDSQTDTQYF.

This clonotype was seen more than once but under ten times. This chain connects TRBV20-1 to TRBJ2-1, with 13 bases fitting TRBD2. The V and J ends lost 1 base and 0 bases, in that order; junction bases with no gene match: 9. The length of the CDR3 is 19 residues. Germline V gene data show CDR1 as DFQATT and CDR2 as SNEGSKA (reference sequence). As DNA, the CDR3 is TGCAGTGCTAGAGCGCTTGGACTAGCGGGAGAAGTCTCCTACAATGAGCAGTTCTTC. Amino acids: CSARALGLAGEVSYNEQFF.

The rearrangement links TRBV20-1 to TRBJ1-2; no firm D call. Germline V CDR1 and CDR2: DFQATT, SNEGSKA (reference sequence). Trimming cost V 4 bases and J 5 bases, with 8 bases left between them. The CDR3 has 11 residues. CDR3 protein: CSAKTLYGYTF. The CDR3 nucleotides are TGCAGTGCTAAGACCCTTTATGGCTACACCTTC.

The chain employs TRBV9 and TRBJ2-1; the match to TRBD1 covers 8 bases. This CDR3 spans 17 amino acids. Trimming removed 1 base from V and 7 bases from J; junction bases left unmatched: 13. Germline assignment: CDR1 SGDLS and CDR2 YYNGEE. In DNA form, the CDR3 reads TGTGCCAGCAGCGTATATTTATGGCGGACAGGGACAAATGAGCAGTTCTTC. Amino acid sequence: CASSVYLWRTGTNEQFF.

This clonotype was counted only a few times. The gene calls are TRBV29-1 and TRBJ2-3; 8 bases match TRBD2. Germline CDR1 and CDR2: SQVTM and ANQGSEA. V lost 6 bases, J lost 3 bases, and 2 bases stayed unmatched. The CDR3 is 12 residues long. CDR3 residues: CSVSGRTDTQYF. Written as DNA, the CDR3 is TGCAGCGTGAGCGGGAGAACAGATACGCAGTATTTT.

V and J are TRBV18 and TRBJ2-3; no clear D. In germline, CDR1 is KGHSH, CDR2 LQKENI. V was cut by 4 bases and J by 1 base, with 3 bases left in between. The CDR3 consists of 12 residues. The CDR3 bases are TGTGCCAGCTCACACCGCACAGATACGCAGTATTTT. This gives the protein CASSHRTDTQYF.

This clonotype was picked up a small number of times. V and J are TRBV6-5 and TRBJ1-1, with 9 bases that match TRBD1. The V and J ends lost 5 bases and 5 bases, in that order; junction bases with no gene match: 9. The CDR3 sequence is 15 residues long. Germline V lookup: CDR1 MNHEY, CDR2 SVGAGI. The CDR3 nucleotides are TGTGCCAGCAGTGCCCCGGGACAGGGATTAACTGAAGCTTTCTTT. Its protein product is CASSAPGQGLTEAFF.

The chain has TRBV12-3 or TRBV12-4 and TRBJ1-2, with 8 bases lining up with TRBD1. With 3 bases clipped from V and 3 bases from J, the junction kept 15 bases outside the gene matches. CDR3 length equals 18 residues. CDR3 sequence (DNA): TGTGCCAGCAGTTTGATTTGGCTTGCAGGGGGCGTCGACTATGGCTACACCTTC. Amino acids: CASSLIWLAGGVDYGYTF.

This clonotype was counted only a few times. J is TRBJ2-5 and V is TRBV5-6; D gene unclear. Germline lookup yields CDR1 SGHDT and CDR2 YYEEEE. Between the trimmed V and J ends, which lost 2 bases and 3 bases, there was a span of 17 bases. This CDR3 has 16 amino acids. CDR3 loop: CASSLLVPTTKETQYF. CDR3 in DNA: TGTGCCAGCAGCTTATTAGTTCCCACCACTAAAGAGACCCAGTACTTC.

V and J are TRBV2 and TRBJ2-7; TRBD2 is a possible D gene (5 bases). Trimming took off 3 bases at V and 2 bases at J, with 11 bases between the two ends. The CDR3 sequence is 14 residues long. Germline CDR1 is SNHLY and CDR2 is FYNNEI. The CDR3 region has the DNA TGTGCCAGCAGTGAGCACTACGGGGCCTACGAGCAGTACTTC. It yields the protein CASSEHYGAYEQYF.

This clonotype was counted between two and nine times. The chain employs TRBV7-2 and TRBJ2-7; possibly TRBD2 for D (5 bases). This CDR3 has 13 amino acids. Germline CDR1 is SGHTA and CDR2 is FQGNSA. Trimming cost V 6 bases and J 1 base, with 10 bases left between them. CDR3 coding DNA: TGTGCCAGCAGGTGGACGGGGTCCTACGAGCAGTACTTC. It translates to CASRWTGSYEQYF.

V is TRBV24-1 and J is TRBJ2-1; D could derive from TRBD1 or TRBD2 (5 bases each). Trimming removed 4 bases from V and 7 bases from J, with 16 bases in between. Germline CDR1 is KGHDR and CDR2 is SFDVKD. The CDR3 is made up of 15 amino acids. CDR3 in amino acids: CATSEWDPPRNEQFF. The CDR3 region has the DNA TGTGCCACCAGTGAGTGGGACCCTCCGAGGAATGAGCAGTTCTTC.

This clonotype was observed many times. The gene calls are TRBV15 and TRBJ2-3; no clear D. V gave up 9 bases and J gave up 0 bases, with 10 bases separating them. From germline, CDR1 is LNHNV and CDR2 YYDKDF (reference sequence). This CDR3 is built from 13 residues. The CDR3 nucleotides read TGTGCCACTAGCCCCATCAGCACAGATACGCAGTATTTT. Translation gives CATSPISTDTQYF. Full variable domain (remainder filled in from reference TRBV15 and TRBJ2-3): DAMVIQNPRYQVTQFGKPVTLSCSQTLNHNVMYWYQQKSSQAPKLLFHYYDKDFNNEADTPDNFQSRRPNTSFCFLDIRSPGLGDTAMYLCATSPISTDTQYFGPGTRLTVL.

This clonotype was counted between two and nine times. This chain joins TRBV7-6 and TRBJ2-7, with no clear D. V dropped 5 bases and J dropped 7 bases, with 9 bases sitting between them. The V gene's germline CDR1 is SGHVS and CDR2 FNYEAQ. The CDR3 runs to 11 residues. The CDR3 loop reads CASSPGLEQYF. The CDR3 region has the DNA TGTGCCAGCAGCCCTGGTTTAGAGCAGTACTTC.